These T cell receptor beta chains were read from a single sample in a study of blood T cell repertoires in COVID-19. Using immunoSEQ multiplex PCR, the repertoire was profiled, and TCRdb retains in-frame clones only, with some absent. The data hold roughly 290,000 clones, with over 75% observed a single time. Sequences were obtained from peripheral blood. Source of these receptors: a woman between 55 and 75 years old with acute or convalescent COVID-19. CDR3s include the opening cysteine and the closing phenylalanine or tryptophan. Fields, in order: CDR3 DNA, CDR3 protein, CDR3 length, J gene, clone size, D gene, V gene. D genes are given only for firm matches. Some rows have no size entry. The others give once, few or many, or a class for an expanded clone.

DNA: TGTGCCAGCAGCGTATATGAGGAATCCCACGAGCAGTACTTC; CDR3: CASSVYEESHEQYF; length: 14; J: TRBJ2-7; size: NA; D: NA; V: TRBV9
DNA: TGTGCCAGCAGCCTCGTCGGGGGTGGTACTGCTGGAAACACCATATATTTT; CDR3: CASSLVGGGTAGNTIYF; length: 17; J: TRBJ1-3; size: NA; D: NA; V: TRBV7-2
DNA: TGCAGCGGGGGACAGAGTGACGCCGGGGAGCTGTTTTTT; CDR3: CSGGQSDAGELFF; length: 13; J: TRBJ2-2; size: few; D: TRBD1; V: TRBV29-1
DNA: TGTGCCAGCAGCTTGACAGGGGGCGCGTCAGATACGCAGTATTTT; CDR3: CASSLTGGASDTQYF; length: 15; J: TRBJ2-3; size: NA; D: TRBD1; V: TRBV7-3
DNA: TGTGCCAGCAGCTTTGACAGCTCGACCGGCTACGAGCAGTACTTC; CDR3: CASSFDSSTGYEQYF; length: 15; J: TRBJ2-7; size: NA; D: NA; V: TRBV7-8
DNA: TGTGCCAGCAGCCTGGGACTAGCGGGAGGTGTGAACACCGGGGAGCTGTTTTTT; CDR3: CASSLGLAGGVNTGELFF; length: 18; J: TRBJ2-2; size: NA; D: TRBD2; V: TRBV4-2
DNA: TGTGCCAGCAGCGACGGGACTAGCGGGAGCCGCGAGCAGTACTTC; CDR3: CASSDGTSGSREQYF; length: 15; J: TRBJ2-7; size: once; D: TRBD2; V: TRBV7-2
DNA: TGTGCCAGCCTAGCGGGAGGGCAAGAGACCCAGTACTTC; CDR3: CASLAGGQETQYF; length: 13; J: TRBJ2-5; size: NA; D: TRBD2; V: TRBV13
DNA: TGTGCCAGCAGCGCGGGGAGCGGGAGGGAAGAGACCCAGTACTTC; CDR3: CASSAGSGREETQYF; length: 15; J: TRBJ2-5; size: NA; D: TRBD2; V: TRBV5-4
DNA: TGTGCCACCGACTCAGGGCGGAGCGAATACAATGAGCAGTTCTTC; CDR3: CATDSGRSEYNEQFF; length: 15; J: TRBJ2-1; size: NA; D: NA; V: TRBV10-3
DNA: TGTGCCAGCAGTGTAGGGAGAACTGAAGCTTTCTTT; CDR3: CASSVGRTEAFF; length: 12; J: TRBJ1-1; size: NA; D: NA; V: TRBV2
DNA: TGTGCCAGCAGCGTAGATTATGGCCAGAACTATGGCTACACCTTC; CDR3: CASSVDYGQNYGYTF; length: 15; J: TRBJ1-2; size: NA; D: NA; V: TRBV9
DNA: TGTGCCAGCAGTTTTGAAAGTGCAGGAAGAAATCAGCCCCAGCATTTT; CDR3: CASSFESAGRNQPQHF; length: 16; J: TRBJ1-5; size: NA; D: NA; V: TRBV28
DNA: TGTGCCAGCAGCGTAGTGGGAAGCGGGGGGACCACAGATACGCAGTATTTT; CDR3: CASSVVGSGGTTDTQYF; length: 17; J: TRBJ2-3; size: NA; D: TRBD2; V: TRBV9
DNA: TGTGCCAGCAGTTACCTCAGGGGTTCCAAAAACATTCAGTACTTC; CDR3: CASSYLRGSKNIQYF; length: 15; J: TRBJ2-4; size: NA; D: NA; V: TRBV6-2/TRBV6-3
DNA: TGTGCCAGCAGTTATGCTGGACAGTTACAGTCCTACGAGCAGTACTTC; CDR3: CASSYAGQLQSYEQYF; length: 16; J: TRBJ2-7; size: NA; D: NA; V: TRBV6-5
DNA: TGTGCCAGCAGCCCGGGGGGGGAGGGGACCTACGAGCAGTACTTC; CDR3: CASSPGGEGTYEQYF; length: 15; J: TRBJ2-7; size: NA; D: TRBD2; V: TRBV4-2
DNA: TGTGCCAGCAGCCAACGCTCCCGGGACTCCTCCTACGAGCAGTACTTC; CDR3: CASSQRSRDSSYEQYF; length: 16; J: TRBJ2-7; size: NA; D: NA; V: TRBV3-1/TRBV3-2
DNA: TGTGCCAGTAGTAGTTGGGACAGCCTCAACCATAATAATTCACCCCTCCACTTT; CDR3: CASSSWDSLNHNNSPLHF; length: 18; J: TRBJ1-6; size: NA; D: TRBD1; V: TRBV19
DNA: TGCAGTGCTAGCGACAGGGTTGGCTACACCTTC; CDR3: CSASDRVGYTF; length: 11; J: TRBJ1-2; size: NA; D: TRBD1; V: TRBV20-1
DNA: TGTGCCAGCAGCTTGGTGACAGGGGGAGGTACCTATGGCTACACCTTC; CDR3: CASSLVTGGGTYGYTF; length: 16; J: TRBJ1-2; size: few; D: TRBD1; V: TRBV7-9
DNA: TGTGCCAGCAGCCTTACAGGGGAGGAAAAACTGTTTTTT; CDR3: CASSLTGEEKLFF; length: 13; J: TRBJ1-4; size: NA; D: TRBD1; V: TRBV3-1/TRBV3-2
DNA: TGTGCCACCCATCCCGGGACTAGCGGGGTTACGCAGTATTTT; CDR3: CATHPGTSGVTQYF; length: 14; J: TRBJ2-3; size: NA; D: TRBD2; V: TRBV19
DNA: TGTGCCAGCAGCCACAGACACCGCAATCAGCCCCAGCATTTT; CDR3: CASSHRHRNQPQHF; length: 14; J: TRBJ1-5; size: NA; D: NA; V: TRBV11-2
DNA: TGTGCCAGCAGTTTTTCGCATCTTTCCGGGACCCCGGGGGGAAACACTGAAGCTTTCTTT; CDR3: CASSFSHLSGTPGGNTEAFF; length: 20; J: TRBJ1-1; size: NA; D: NA; V: TRBV28
DNA: TGTGCCAGCAGTTACGGACAGGGCAATACCGGGGAGCTGTTTTTT; CDR3: CASSYGQGNTGELFF; length: 15; J: TRBJ2-2; size: NA; D: TRBD1; V: TRBV6-5
DNA: TGTGCCAGCAGCCGAGGACTAGCGGGCGGCTCCTACAATGAGCAGTTCTTC; CDR3: CASSRGLAGGSYNEQFF; length: 17; J: TRBJ2-1; size: NA; D: TRBD2; V: TRBV3-1/TRBV3-2
DNA: TGTGCCAGCAGCGCCGGGACAGGGCTTTACAATGAGCAGTTCTTC; CDR3: CASSAGTGLYNEQFF; length: 15; J: TRBJ2-1; size: NA; D: TRBD1; V: TRBV25-1
DNA: TGTGCCAGCAGCTTACCCGCCCCAGGCCGTGCAACTAATGAAAAACTGTTTTTT; CDR3: CASSLPAPGRATNEKLFF; length: 18; J: TRBJ1-4; size: NA; D: NA; V: TRBV7-9
DNA: TGTGCCAGCAGTTTAACCTCCGTGGACATTCTTAGGCAGCCCCAGCATTTT; CDR3: CASSLTSVDILRQPQHF; length: 17; J: TRBJ1-5; size: NA; D: NA; V: TRBV6-2/TRBV6-3
DNA: TGTGCCAGCAGCTCAGACCGGGACGGGAGATACGAGCAGTACTTC; CDR3: CASSSDRDGRYEQYF; length: 15; J: TRBJ2-7; size: once; D: NA; V: TRBV6-2/TRBV6-3
DNA: TGTGCCAGCAGCCTCCAACCTTCGAGCTATGGCTACACCTTC; CDR3: CASSLQPSSYGYTF; length: 14; J: TRBJ1-2; size: NA; D: NA; V: TRBV3-1/TRBV3-2
DNA: TGTGCCAGCAGCTCCCACAGGAACACCGGGGAGCTGTTTTTT; CDR3: CASSSHRNTGELFF; length: 14; J: TRBJ2-2; size: NA; D: NA; V: TRBV7-3
DNA: TGTGCCAGTAGTATACAGGGGGCCCATTCACCCCTCCACTTT; CDR3: CASSIQGAHSPLHF; length: 14; J: TRBJ1-6; size: NA; D: TRBD1; V: TRBV19
DNA: TGTGCCAGCAGCTCTCTAGGACAGGGGGTCTACACCTTC; CDR3: CASSSLGQGVYTF; length: 13; J: TRBJ1-2; size: NA; D: TRBD1; V: TRBV5-6
DNA: TGCGCCAGCAGCCATCTCGGACAGGGGGCTGATTATGGCTACACCTTC; CDR3: CASSHLGQGADYGYTF; length: 16; J: TRBJ1-2; size: NA; D: TRBD1; V: TRBV4-3
DNA: TGTGCCAGCTCGACAGGGATGAACACTGAAGCTTTCTTT; CDR3: CASSTGMNTEAFF; length: 13; J: TRBJ1-1; size: NA; D: TRBD1; V: TRBV18
DNA: TGTGCCAGCAGCTTAGCGGGGGCGGGGACCCAGTACTTC; CDR3: CASSLAGAGTQYF; length: 13; J: TRBJ2-5; size: NA; D: NA; V: TRBV7-2
DNA: TGTGCCACCAGTCCAGCGGGGGCCCAAGGTTGGGAGCAGTTCTTC; CDR3: CATSPAGAQGWEQFF; length: 15; J: TRBJ2-1; size: NA; D: TRBD2; V: TRBV24-1
DNA: TGTGCCAGCAGTTACCTTCCCGGAGAAGCTAACTATGGCTACACCTTC; CDR3: CASSYLPGEANYGYTF; length: 16; J: TRBJ1-2; size: NA; D: NA; V: TRBV6-2/TRBV6-3
DNA: TGTGCCAGCAGTCTTTTAACGGCAGGGCGAGAGACCCAGTACTTC; CDR3: CASSLLTAGRETQYF; length: 15; J: TRBJ2-5; size: NA; D: NA; V: TRBV27
DNA: TGTGCCAGCAGCCCGCCGGGATGGAACACTGAAGCTTTCTTT; CDR3: CASSPPGWNTEAFF; length: 14; J: TRBJ1-1; size: NA; D: NA; V: TRBV7-8
DNA: TGCGCCAGCAGCTCGACTATGTCAGGGGGCATAATCTCTGGGGCCAACGTCCTGACTTTC; CDR3: CASSSTMSGGIISGANVLTF; length: 20; J: TRBJ2-6; size: NA; D: TRBD1; V: TRBV5-1
DNA: TGTGCCAGCAGCTCGGACGACAGCTCTGGAAACACCATATATTTT; CDR3: CASSSDDSSGNTIYF; length: 15; J: TRBJ1-3; size: NA; D: NA; V: TRBV7-3
DNA: TGTGCCAGCAGTTACCTGCAGGCGACCTCTGAAGCTTTCTTT; CDR3: CASSYLQATSEAFF; length: 14; J: TRBJ1-1; size: NA; D: NA; V: TRBV6-2/TRBV6-3
DNA: TGCGCCAGCAGTGGGTCTTCTTCCTACGAGCAGTACTTC; CDR3: CASSGSSSYEQYF; length: 13; J: TRBJ2-7; size: NA; D: NA; V: TRBV10-1
DNA: TGTGCCACCAGCAGGGAGGGGAGATTGACCCAGCATTTT; CDR3: CATSREGRLTQHF; length: 13; J: TRBJ1-5; size: NA; D: NA; V: TRBV15
DNA: TGTGCCAGCAGACCCGGGACAGGGAATTCACCCCTCCACTTT; CDR3: CASRPGTGNSPLHF; length: 14; J: TRBJ1-6; size: once; D: TRBD1; V: TRBV5-6
DNA: TGTGCCAGCAGCCAAGACCCGACAGGGGTGGAGACCCAGTACTTC; CDR3: CASSQDPTGVETQYF; length: 15; J: TRBJ2-5; size: NA; D: TRBD1; V: TRBV4-2
DNA: TGTGCCAGCAGTGTTGGCAGGGGGACCTACAATGAGCAGTTCTTC; CDR3: CASSVGRGTYNEQFF; length: 15; J: TRBJ2-1; size: NA; D: TRBD1; V: TRBV2
DNA: TGTGCCAGTAGTATAGCCCTAGCGGGTCTGGGGACAGATACGCAGTATTTT; CDR3: CASSIALAGLGTDTQYF; length: 17; J: TRBJ2-3; size: NA; D: TRBD2; V: TRBV19
DNA: TGTGCCAGCAGATCAGCGGGGGGGCCCACAGATACGCAGTATTTT; CDR3: CASRSAGGPTDTQYF; length: 15; J: TRBJ2-3; size: NA; D: TRBD2; V: TRBV7-8
DNA: TGTGCCAGCAGCTTGGACTTCGTCTCTGGAAACACCATATATTTT; CDR3: CASSLDFVSGNTIYF; length: 15; J: TRBJ1-3; size: NA; D: NA; V: TRBV7-9